Each of the 3 T cell receptor beta chains below was sequenced from the same sample in a study of blood T cell repertoires in COVID-19 (dated by TCRdb to 2018 to 2020). Library prep was done by the immunoSEQ multiplex PCR assay. Not all clones reach the TCRdb copy of this immuneACCESS table, which keeps in-frame sequences only. Checked studies attribute under half of the gap to unresolved V genes and leave the rest unexplained. This sample comprises some 350,000 clones, over 80% of them detected only once. Clones ranked in the top ten supply around 4.6% of the sample. The sample consisted of PBMCs or T cells enriched from blood (not recorded which). These receptors came from a man under 40 who had recovered from COVID-19.

As for this clone: This CDR3 is also generated by other DNA sequences in the sample. The chain links TRBV28 to TRBJ1-2; the D is unclear. Trimming removed 4 bases at V and 7 bases at J, with 7 bases between. This CDR3 has 11 residues. The germline gives CDR1 MDHEN, CDR2 SYDVKM. The CDR3 sequence is CASSSLRGYTF. CDR3 in DNA: TGTGCCAGCAGTTCCCTCCGTGGCTACACCTTC.

This clone appeared once. CDR3 loop: CASSLAQSFNEKLFF. CDR3 DNA sequence: TGCGCCAGCAGCTTGGCACAGAGTTTTAATGAAAAACTGTTTTTT. The chain employs TRBV5-1 and TRBJ1-4; D unclear. The CDR3 runs to 15 residues. V was clipped by 0 bases and J by 4 bases, with 10 bases between them. Germline values: CDR1 SGHRS, CDR2 YFSETQ.

The genes are TRBV6-5 and TRBJ2-7; 7 bases match TRBD2. The trim removed 2 bases at V and 3 bases at J, leaving 7 bases unmatched. The CDR3 is 15 residues long. Germline CDR1 is MNHEY and CDR2 is SVGAGI. The CDR3, as DNA: TGTGCCAGCAGTTACAGTAGCGGGTTTTACTACGAGCAGTACTTC. Translated, it gives CASSYSSGFYYEQYF.